The next 19 T cell receptor beta chains were all read from a single sample in a study of T cell changes during pregnancy in multiple sclerosis. Repertoires were generated with immunoSEQ multiplex PCR, while TCRdb's copy carries only in-frame clones and drops some. The sample has tens of thousands of clones; 91% are singletons. The sample was peripheral blood, taken in the third trimester of pregnancy. These receptors were collected from a female donor in good health, enrolled as a control in a pregnancy study.

The chain carries TRBV5-1 and TRBJ1-4; D possibly corresponds to TRBD1 (5 bases). The CDR3 loop spans 12 amino acids. V was pared by 4 bases and J by 8 bases, with 9 bases between. Germline CDR1 and CDR2: SGHRS and YFSETQ. CDR3 nucleotide sequence: TGCGCCAGCAGCCTTTCAGGGGAAAAACTGTTTTTT. Translating gives CASSLSGEKLFF. The full variable domain, rest sourced from reference TRBV5-1 and TRBJ1-4, is KAGVTQTPRYLIKTRGQQVTLSCSPISGHRSVSWYQQTPGQGLQFLFEYFSETQRNKGNFPGRFSGRQFSNSRSEMNVSTLELGDSALYLCASSLSGEKLFFGSGTQLSVL.

Here the CDR3 DNA reads TGTGCCAGCAGTACCCTCGACAGGGTGGCCGAGCAGTACTTC. Protein sequence: CASSTLDRVAEQYF. The J gene is TRBJ2-7, the V gene TRBV28, with TRBD1 matching 7 bases. Germline-derived CDR1 and CDR2 are MDHEN and SYDVKM. V lost 5 bases to trimming and J lost 6 bases; unmatched junction nucleotides: 10. There are 14 residues in the CDR3. Together with reference TRBV28 and TRBJ2-7, the CDR3 gives the full variable domain: DVKVTQSSRYLVKRTGEKVFLECVQDMDHENMFWYRQDPGLGLRLIYFSYDVKMKEKGDIPEGYSVSREKKERFSLILESASTNQTSMYLCASSTLDRVAEQYFGPGTRLTVT.

The rearrangement uses TRBV4-1 and TRBJ2-6, with D tentatively TRBD1 (6 bases). V lost 7 bases and J lost 2, with 12 bases in between. Germline V gene sequence: CDR1 MGHRA, CDR2 YSYEKL. The CDR3 runs to 15 residues. CDR3 sequence: CASTLTGPGANVLTF. The CDR3 bases are TGCGCCAGCACCTTAACAGGGCCTGGGGCCAACGTCCTGACTTTC.

This clone was seen more than once but under ten times. J is TRBJ1-1 and V is TRBV5-1; D uncertain. In germline, CDR1 is SGHRS, CDR2 YFSETQ. Trimming cost V 3 bases and J 7 bases, with 13 bases left between them. This CDR3 spans 13 amino acids. The CDR3 DNA is TGCGCCAGCAGCTCGATCGAGGGAGGTGAAGCTTTCTTT. Translating gives CASSSIEGGEAFF.

This clone was counted once. The V call is TRBV29-1, the J call TRBJ2-5; D might be TRBD2 (6 bases). With 4 bases removed from V and 2 bases from J, the gap between germline ends came to 14 bases. Germline V gene lookup returns CDR1 SQVTM and CDR2 ANQGSEA. The CDR3 spans 14 residues. The CDR3 protein is CSVVGGVQQETQYF. The CDR3 coding sequence is TGCAGCGTTGTAGGAGGGGTCCAACAAGAGACCCAGTACTTC.

V gene TRBV9 combines with J gene TRBJ2-1; 7 bases fit TRBD1. CDR1 and CDR2 (germline): SGDLS, YYNGEE. The CDR3 consists of 15 residues. V was clipped by 0 bases and J by 4 bases; unmatched bases: 4. CDR3 bases: TGTGCCAGCAGCGTAGACGCACAGGGGTACAATGAGCAGTTCTTC. It yields the protein CASSVDAQGYNEQFF.

This chain links TRBV5-4 with TRBJ1-2; the D is unclear. Germline CDR1 SGHNT, CDR2 YYREEE (reference sequence). The CDR3 totals 13 residues. Between the trimmed V and J ends, which lost 0 bases and 7 bases, there was a span of 10 bases. The CDR3 bases are TGTGCCAGCAGCTTGGTTTCCCGGGGTGGCTACACCTTC. This translates into CASSLVSRGGYTF. Filled out from reference TRBV5-4 and TRBJ1-2, the complete variable domain reads ETGVTQSPTHLIKTRGQQVTLRCSSQSGHNTVSWYQQALGQGPQFIFQYYREEENGRGNFPPRFSGLQFPNYSSELNVNALELDDSALYLCASSLVSRGGYTFGSGTRLTVV.

In its sample, this clone was seen once. This chain connects TRBV9 to TRBJ2-3; D is unresolved. V gave up 3 bases and J gave up 4 bases, with 12 bases separating them. Per germline, CDR1 SGDLS and CDR2 YYNGEE. The CDR3 is made up of 14 amino acids. CDR3 region: CASSADKAADTQYF. The CDR3 DNA reads as TGTGCCAGCAGCGCCGATAAGGCGGCAGATACGCAGTATTTT. Looking up the rest from reference TRBV9 and TRBJ2-3 gives the full variable domain: DSGVTQTPKHLITATGQRVTLRCSPRSGDLSVYWYQQSLDQGLQFLIQYYNGEERAKGNILERFSAQQFPDLHSELNLSSLELGDSALYFCASSADKAADTQYFGPGTRLTVL.

Concerning this clone: The sample carries other DNA sequences with the same CDR3. V gene TRBV6-4 combines with J gene TRBJ1-2; weak D call: TRBD1 (5 bases). The CDR3 sequence is 14 residues long. Germline CDR1 and CDR2: MRHNA and SNTAGT. Trimming pared 0 bases from V and 6 bases from J, leaving 11 bases between. CDR3 sequence (DNA): TGTGCCAGCAGTGACTCGGAGGGGCGGGATGGCTACACCTTC. The encoded protein is CASSDSEGRDGYTF.

In this sample, this clone turned up once. The chain has TRBV28 and TRBJ1-1; 11 bases are shared with TRBD1. After removal of 5 bases from V and 1 base from J, the junction contained 9 bases not matched to a gene. Germline loops: CDR1 MDHEN, CDR2 SYDVKM. The CDR3 extends over 17 amino acids. CDR3 protein: CASSRGDRGASNTEAFF. In DNA form, the CDR3 reads TGTGCCAGCAGTCGGGGGGACAGGGGGGCCTCGAACACTGAAGCTTTCTTT. The whole variable domain, filled in from reference TRBV28 and TRBJ1-1, reads DVKVTQSSRYLVKRTGEKVFLECVQDMDHENMFWYRQDPGLGLRLIYFSYDVKMKEKGDIPEGYSVSREKKERFSLILESASTNQTSMYLCASSRGDRGASNTEAFFGQGTRLTVV.

The V gene is TRBV27, the J gene TRBJ2-5; 12 bases agree with TRBD2. The ends lost 6 bases at V and 4 bases at J; junction bases unmatched: 0. This CDR3 has 13 residues. Germline V gene lookup returns CDR1 MNHEY and CDR2 SMNVEV (reference sequence). The CDR3 loop reads CASRLAGGETQYF. In nucleotides, the CDR3 is TGTGCCAGCAGACTAGCGGGGGGAGAGACCCAGTACTTC.

The V gene is TRBV4-1, the J gene TRBJ2-1, with 7 bases that match TRBD2. The CDR3 is 14 residues long. Per the germline V gene, CDR1 is MGHRA and CDR2 is YSYEKL. The V segment lost 3 bases and the J segment 8 bases; nucleotides outside the gene matches: 7. The CDR3 sequence is CASSQSWGRDEQFF. The DNA of the CDR3 is TGCGCCAGCAGCCAGTCCTGGGGGAGGGATGAGCAGTTCTTC.

The chain employs TRBV14 and TRBJ1-3; 11 nucleotides match TRBD1. V lost 0 bases, J lost 5 bases, and 15 bases stayed unmatched. CDR1 and CDR2 (germline): SGHDN, FVKESK. CDR3 size: 20 residues. CDR3 in amino acids: CASSQEPRTGGVGPRNTIYF. The DNA for the CDR3 is TGTGCCAGCAGCCAAGAACCAAGGACAGGGGGCGTCGGCCCTAGAAACACCATATATTTT. Full variable domain (outside the CDR3, taken from reference TRBV14 and TRBJ1-3): EAGVTQFPSHSVIEKGQTVTLRCDPISGHDNLYWYRRVMGKEIKFLLHFVKESKQDESGMPNNRFLAERTGGTYSTLKVQPAELEDSGVYFCASSQEPRTGGVGPRNTIYFGEGSWLTVV.

The genes are TRBV25-1 and TRBJ1-2; 8 bases are shared with TRBD1. J lost 6 bases, V lost 6 bases, and 9 bases had no gene match. This CDR3 has 14 residues. Germline V gene sequence: CDR1 MGHDK, CDR2 SYGVNS. The CDR3 DNA reads as TGTGCCAGCAGCATGGACAGGGCTTACGATGGCTACACCTTC. The encoded protein is CASSMDRAYDGYTF.

This sequence joins TRBV6-5 and TRBJ2-7; D may be TRBD2 (5 bases). The CDR3 totals 15 residues. Trimming cost V 3 bases and J 3 bases, with 15 bases left between them. The germline gives CDR1 MNHEY, CDR2 SVGAGI. This CDR3 reads CASSYERSPHYEQYF. CDR3 DNA sequence: TGTGCCAGCAGTTATGAGCGGAGTCCTCACTACGAGCAGTACTTC.

This chain uses TRBV6-6 with TRBJ1-3; TRBD1 might be the D (6 bases). The V end lost 7 bases, the J end lost 6 bases, and 13 bases lay between the germline ends. The CDR3 has 13 amino acids. From germline, CDR1 is MNHNY and CDR2 SVGAGI (reference sequence). CDR3 amino acids: CASNTGNLNTIYF. In DNA form, the CDR3 reads TGTGCCAGCAATACAGGGAATCTAAACACCATATATTTT.

The V and J genes are TRBV6-1 and TRBJ2-2; 7 bases agree with TRBD1. The CDR3 is 15 amino acids. Germline V CDR1 and CDR2: MNHNS, SASEGT. J gave up 0 bases and V 5 bases, and 3 bases lay outside the gene matches. The CDR3 is CASSKTGPNTGELFF. CDR3 DNA: TGTGCCAGCAGTAAGACAGGGCCGAACACCGGGGAGCTGTTTTTT.

This chain connects TRBV19 to TRBJ2-7; a weak D match, TRBD1 (6 bases). The germline gives CDR1 LNHDA, CDR2 SQIVND (reference sequence). The CDR3 totals 14 residues. V was pared by 4 bases and J by 9 bases, with 19 bases between. Here the CDR3 reads CASSRQDLRYVQYF. The CDR3, as DNA: TGTGCCAGTAGTAGACAGGACCTACGATATGTGCAGTACTTC.

In DNA, the CDR3 is TGTGCCAGCAGTGAAGCGCTCAGGGCCTACGAGCAGTACTTC. The encoded protein is CASSEALRAYEQYF. The chain carries TRBV6-1 and TRBJ2-7, with a tentative D call TRBD1 (5 bases). V lost 0 bases to trimming and J lost 2 bases, with 8 bases between them. In germline, CDR1 is MNHNS, CDR2 SASEGT. The CDR3 covers 14 residues.